This T cell receptor beta chain was sequenced during a study of shared T cell receptors in the human thymus. Generated by immunoSEQ multiplex PCR, the TCRdb table keeps only in-frame clones and is missing some. The repertoire holds approximately 490,000 clones, with about four fifths as singletons. This CDR3 spans 16 amino acids. V was pared by 6 bases and J by 0 bases, with 17 bases between. Germline V gene lookup returns CDR1 SNHLY and CDR2 FYNNEI. This clone has more than one count but fewer than ten. These records were also assigned to another study, of human thymus T cells. This second study notes: Donors consisted of healthy Finnish infants (having corrective surgery for congenital heart defects). Thymus specimens were resections from corrective heart surgery. Unrelated individuals had highly overlapping thymic repertoires, as reported in related research.

Sequencing was performed on thymocytes. This rearrangement joins TRBV2 to TRBJ1-1; a weak D match, TRBD1 (5 bases). This TCR was sampled from a boy less than two years old with a congenital heart defect. The DNA for the CDR3 is TGTGCCAGCAGCCTAAGACAGTACCCCATGAACACTGAAGCTTTCTTT. It specifies CASSLRQYPMNTEAFF. Variable domain in full (rest from reference TRBV2 and TRBJ1-1): EPEVTQTPSHQVTQMGQEVILRCVPISNHLYFYWYRQILGQKVEFLVSFYNNEISEKSEIFDDQFSVERPDGSNFTLKIRSTKLEDSAMYFCASSLRQYPMNTEAFFGQGTRLTVV.